The present T cell receptor (beta chain) was sequenced within a study of blood T cell repertoires in COVID-19. Study in general: PBMCs, B-cell-depleted T cells, or T cells provided the cDNA or gDNA that made up the material.

The assay was immunoSEQ multiplex PCR, and TCRdb's table has in-frame clones only and misses some. This table holds about 260,000 clones, roughly 90% found once. The CDR3 loop spans 17 amino acids. The V and J ends lost 10 bases and 3 bases, in that order; junction bases with no gene match: 14. The germline V gene has CDR1 SNHLY and CDR2 FYNNEI. This chain uses TRBV2 with TRBJ2-7; 14 nucleotides line up with TRBD2. This TCR came from a human donor in a cohort sampled during active COVID-19. The specimen was peripheral blood. The CDR3 coding sequence is TGTGCCACCAATAGACCGGGACTAGCGGGGGCCCTCTACGAGCAGTACTTC. Translation gives CATNRPGLAGALYEQYF.